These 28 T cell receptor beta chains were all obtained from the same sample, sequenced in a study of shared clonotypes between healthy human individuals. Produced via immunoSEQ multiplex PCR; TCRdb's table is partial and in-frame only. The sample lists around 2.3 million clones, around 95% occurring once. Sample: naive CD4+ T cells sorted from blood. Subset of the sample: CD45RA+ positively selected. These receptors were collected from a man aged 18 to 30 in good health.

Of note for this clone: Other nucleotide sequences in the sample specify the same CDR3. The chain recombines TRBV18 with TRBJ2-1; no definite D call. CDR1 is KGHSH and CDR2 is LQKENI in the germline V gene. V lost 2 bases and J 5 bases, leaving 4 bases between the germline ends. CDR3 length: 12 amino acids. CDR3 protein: CASSPGDNEQFF. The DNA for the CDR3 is TGTGCCAGCTCACCAGGGGACAATGAGCAGTTCTTC.

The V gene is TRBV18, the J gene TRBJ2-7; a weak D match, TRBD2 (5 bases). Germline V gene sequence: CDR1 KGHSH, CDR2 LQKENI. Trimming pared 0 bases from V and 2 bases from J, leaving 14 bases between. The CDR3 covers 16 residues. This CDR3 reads CASSPPGSGNPYEQYF. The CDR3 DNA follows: TGTGCCAGCTCACCACCAGGCTCGGGGAACCCCTACGAGCAGTACTTC.

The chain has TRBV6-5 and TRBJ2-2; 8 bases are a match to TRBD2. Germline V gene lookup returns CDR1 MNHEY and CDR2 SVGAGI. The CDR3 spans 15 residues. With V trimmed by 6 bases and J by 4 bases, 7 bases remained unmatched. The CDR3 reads CASSRGRTGTGELFF. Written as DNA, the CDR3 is TGTGCCAGCAGCCGCGGGAGGACGGGCACCGGGGAGCTGTTTTTT.

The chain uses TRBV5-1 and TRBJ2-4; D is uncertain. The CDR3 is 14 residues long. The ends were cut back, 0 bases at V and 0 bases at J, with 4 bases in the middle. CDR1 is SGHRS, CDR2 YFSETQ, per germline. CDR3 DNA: TGCGCCAGCAGCTTGGGACGAGCCAAAAACATTCAGTACTTC. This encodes CASSLGRAKNIQYF.

CDR3 sequence (DNA): TGTGCCAGCTCACCATTGACAGGGTGGTTAGCTAACTATGGCTACACCTTC. The encoded protein is CASSPLTGWLANYGYTF. The V and J genes are TRBV18 and TRBJ1-2; 7 bases align to TRBD1. CDR3 length: 17 amino acids. J gave up 0 bases and V 2 bases, and 9 bases lay outside the gene matches. Per the germline V gene, CDR1 is KGHSH and CDR2 is LQKENI.

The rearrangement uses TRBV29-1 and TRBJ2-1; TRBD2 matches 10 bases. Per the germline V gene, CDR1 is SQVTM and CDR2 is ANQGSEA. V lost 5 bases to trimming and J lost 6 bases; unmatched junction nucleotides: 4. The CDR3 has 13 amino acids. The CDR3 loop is CSVSGGDSNEQFF. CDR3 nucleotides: TGCAGCGTTAGCGGGGGGGACAGCAATGAGCAGTTCTTC.

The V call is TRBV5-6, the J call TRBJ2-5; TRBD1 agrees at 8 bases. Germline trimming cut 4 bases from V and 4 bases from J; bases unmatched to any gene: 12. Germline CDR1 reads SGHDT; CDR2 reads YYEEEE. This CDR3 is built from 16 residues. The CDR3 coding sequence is TGTGCCAGCAGCAATTCAGACAGGGGAGTAGGAGAGACCCAGTACTTC. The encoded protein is CASSNSDRGVGETQYF.

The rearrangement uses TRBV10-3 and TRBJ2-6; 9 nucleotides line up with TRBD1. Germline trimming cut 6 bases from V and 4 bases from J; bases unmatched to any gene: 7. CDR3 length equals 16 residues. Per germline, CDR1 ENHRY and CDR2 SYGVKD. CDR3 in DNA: TGTGCCATCAGCGGGACAGGGTCTACGGGGGCCAACGTCCTGACTTTC. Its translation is CAISGTGSTGANVLTF.

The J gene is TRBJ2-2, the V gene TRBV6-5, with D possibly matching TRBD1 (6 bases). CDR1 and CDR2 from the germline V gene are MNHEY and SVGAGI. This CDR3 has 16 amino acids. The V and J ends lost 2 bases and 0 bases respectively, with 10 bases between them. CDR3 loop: CASSYRGTTNTGELFF. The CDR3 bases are TGTGCCAGCAGTTACCGAGGGACAACGAACACCGGGGAGCTGTTTTTT.

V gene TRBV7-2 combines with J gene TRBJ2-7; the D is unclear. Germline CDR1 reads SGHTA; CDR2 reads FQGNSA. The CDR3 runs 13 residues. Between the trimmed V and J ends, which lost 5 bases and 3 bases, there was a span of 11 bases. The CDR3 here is CASSLPTRYEQYF. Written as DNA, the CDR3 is TGTGCCAGCAGCCTGCCGACACGCTACGAGCAGTACTTC.

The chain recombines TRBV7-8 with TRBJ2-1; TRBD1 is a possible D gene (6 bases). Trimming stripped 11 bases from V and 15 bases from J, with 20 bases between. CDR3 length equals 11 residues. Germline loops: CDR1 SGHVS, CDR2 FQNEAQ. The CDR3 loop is CASGQGRGRFF. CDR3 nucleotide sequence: TGTGCCTCCGGGCAGGGGCGCGGTCGGTTCTTC.

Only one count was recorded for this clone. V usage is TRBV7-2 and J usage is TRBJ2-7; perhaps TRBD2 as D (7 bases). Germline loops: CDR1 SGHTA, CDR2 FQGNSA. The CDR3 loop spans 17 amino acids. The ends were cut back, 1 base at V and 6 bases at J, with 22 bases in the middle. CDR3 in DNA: TGTGCCAGCAGCTTAGGGGGGCTTAGCGGGTCCCCGGCCGAGCAGTACTTC. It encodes CASSLGGLSGSPAEQYF. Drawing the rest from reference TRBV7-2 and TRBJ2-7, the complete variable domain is GAGVSQSPSNKVTEKGKDVELRCDPISGHTALYWYRQSLGQGLEFLIYFQGNSAPDKSGLPSDRFSAERTGGSVSTLTIQRTQQEDSAVYLCASSLGGLSGSPAEQYFGPGTRLTVT.

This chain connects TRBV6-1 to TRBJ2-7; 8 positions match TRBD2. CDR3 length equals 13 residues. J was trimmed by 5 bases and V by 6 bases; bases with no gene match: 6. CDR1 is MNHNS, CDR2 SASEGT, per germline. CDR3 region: CASRPGGLDEQYF. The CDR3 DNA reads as TGTGCCAGCAGGCCGGGGGGGCTGGACGAGCAGTACTTC.

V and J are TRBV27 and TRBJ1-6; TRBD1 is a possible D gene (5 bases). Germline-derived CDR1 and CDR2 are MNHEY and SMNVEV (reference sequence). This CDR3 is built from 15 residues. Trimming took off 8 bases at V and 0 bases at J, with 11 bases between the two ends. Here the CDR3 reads CASGSRASYNSPLHF. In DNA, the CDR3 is TGTGCCAGCGGCTCCAGGGCCTCCTATAATTCACCCCTCCACTTT.

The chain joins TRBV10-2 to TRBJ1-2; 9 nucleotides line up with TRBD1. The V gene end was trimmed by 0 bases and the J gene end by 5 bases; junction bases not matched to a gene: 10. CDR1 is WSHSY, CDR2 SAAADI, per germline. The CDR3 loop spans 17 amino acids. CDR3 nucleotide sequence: TGCGCCAGCAGTGAGTCGGGGACAGGGTCCCTCTGGTATGGCTACACCTTC. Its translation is CASSESGTGSLWYGYTF.

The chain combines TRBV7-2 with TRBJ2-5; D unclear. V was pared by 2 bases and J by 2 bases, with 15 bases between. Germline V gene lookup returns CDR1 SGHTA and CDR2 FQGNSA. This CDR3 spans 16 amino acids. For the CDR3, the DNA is TGTGCCAGCAGCTTAAATGGTGGGCGAGTACAAGAGACCCAGTACTTC. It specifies CASSLNGGRVQETQYF.

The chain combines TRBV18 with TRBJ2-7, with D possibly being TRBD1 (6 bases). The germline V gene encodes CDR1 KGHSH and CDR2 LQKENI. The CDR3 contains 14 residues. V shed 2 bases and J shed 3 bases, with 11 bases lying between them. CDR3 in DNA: TGTGCCAGCTCACCAGCTTCGACAGGCTACGAGCAGTACTTC. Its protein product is CASSPASTGYEQYF.

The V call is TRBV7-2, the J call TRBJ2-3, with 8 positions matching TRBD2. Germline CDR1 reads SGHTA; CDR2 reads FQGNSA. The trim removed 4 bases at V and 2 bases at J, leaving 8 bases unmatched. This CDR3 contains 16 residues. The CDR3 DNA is TGTGCCAGCAGCTCGGAAGGACTAGCCTCCACAGATACGCAGTATTTT. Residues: CASSSEGLASTDTQYF.

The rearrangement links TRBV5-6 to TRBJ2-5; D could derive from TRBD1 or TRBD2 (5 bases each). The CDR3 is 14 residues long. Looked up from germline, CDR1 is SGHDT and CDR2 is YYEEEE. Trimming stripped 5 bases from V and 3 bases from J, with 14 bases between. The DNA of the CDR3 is TGTGCCAGCAGTTTCGTTGGGACCGAAGAGACCCAGTACTTC. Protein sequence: CASSFVGTEETQYF.

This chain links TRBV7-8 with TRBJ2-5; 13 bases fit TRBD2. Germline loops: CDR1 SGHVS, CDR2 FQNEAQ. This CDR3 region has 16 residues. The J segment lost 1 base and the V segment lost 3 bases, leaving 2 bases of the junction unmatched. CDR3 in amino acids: CASSLRTSGSQETQYF. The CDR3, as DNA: TGTGCCAGCAGCTTGAGGACTAGCGGGAGCCAAGAGACCCAGTACTTC. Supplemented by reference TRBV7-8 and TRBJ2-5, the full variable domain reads GAGVSQSPRYKVAKRGQDVALRCDPISGHVSLFWYQQALGQGPEFLTYFQNEAQLDKSGLPSDRFFAERPEGSVSTLKIQRTQQEDSAVYLCASSLRTSGSQETQYFGPGTRLLVL.

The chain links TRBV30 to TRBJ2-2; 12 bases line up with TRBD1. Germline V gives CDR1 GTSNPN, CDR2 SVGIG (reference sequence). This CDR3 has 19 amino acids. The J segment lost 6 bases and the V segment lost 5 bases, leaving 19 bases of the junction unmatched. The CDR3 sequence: CAWERDRGLLEAGAGELFF. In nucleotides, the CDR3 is TGTGCCTGGGAGAGGGACAGGGGGCTCTTGGAGGCTGGGGCCGGGGAGCTGTTTTTT.

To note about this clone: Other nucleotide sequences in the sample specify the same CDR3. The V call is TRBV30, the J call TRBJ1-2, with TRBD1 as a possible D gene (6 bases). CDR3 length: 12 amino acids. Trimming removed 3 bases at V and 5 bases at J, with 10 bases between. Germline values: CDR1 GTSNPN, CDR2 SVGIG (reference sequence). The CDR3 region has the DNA TGTGCCTGGAGCCCACAGGGTTATGGCTACACCTTC. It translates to CAWSPQGYGYTF.

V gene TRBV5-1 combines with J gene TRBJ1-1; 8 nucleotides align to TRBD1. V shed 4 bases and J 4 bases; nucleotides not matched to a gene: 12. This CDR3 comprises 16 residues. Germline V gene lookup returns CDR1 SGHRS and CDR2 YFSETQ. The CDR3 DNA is TGCGCCAGCAGCCCGATACCGACAGGGGTCGGCACTGAAGCTTTCTTT. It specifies CASSPIPTGVGTEAFF.

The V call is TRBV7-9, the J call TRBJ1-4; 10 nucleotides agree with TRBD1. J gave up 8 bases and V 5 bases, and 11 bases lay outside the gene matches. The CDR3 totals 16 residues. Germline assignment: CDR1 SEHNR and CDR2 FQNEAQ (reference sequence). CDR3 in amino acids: CASSVKVGTGAEKLFF. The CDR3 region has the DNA TGTGCCAGCAGCGTTAAGGTGGGGACAGGGGCCGAAAAACTGTTTTTT.

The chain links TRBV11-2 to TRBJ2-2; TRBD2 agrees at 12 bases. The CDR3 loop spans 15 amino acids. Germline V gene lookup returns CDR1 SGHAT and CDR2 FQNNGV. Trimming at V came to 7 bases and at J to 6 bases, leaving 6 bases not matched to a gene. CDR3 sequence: CASISSGRAAGELFF. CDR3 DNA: TGTGCCAGCATTTCTAGCGGGAGGGCCGCCGGGGAGCTGTTTTTT.

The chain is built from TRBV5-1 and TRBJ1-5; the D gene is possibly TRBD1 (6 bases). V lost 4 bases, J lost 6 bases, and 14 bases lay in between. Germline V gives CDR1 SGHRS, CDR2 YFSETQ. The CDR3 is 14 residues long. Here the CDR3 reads CASSGGQGGQPQHF. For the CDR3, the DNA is TGCGCCAGCAGCGGGGGGCAGGGTGGTCAGCCCCAGCATTTT.

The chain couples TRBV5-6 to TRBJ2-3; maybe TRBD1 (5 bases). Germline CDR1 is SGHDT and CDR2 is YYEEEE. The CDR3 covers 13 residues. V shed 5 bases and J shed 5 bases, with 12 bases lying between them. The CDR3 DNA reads TGTGCCAGCAGTTGGATGGGGCAAGATACGCAGTATTTT. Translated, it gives CASSWMGQDTQYF.

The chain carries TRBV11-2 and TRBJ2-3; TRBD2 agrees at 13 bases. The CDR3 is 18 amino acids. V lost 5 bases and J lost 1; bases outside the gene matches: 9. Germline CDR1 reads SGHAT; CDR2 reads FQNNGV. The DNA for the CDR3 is TGTGCCAGCAGCCGGACTAGCGGGAGAGGGGGGCGCACAGATACGCAGTATTTT. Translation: CASSRTSGRGGRTDTQYF.